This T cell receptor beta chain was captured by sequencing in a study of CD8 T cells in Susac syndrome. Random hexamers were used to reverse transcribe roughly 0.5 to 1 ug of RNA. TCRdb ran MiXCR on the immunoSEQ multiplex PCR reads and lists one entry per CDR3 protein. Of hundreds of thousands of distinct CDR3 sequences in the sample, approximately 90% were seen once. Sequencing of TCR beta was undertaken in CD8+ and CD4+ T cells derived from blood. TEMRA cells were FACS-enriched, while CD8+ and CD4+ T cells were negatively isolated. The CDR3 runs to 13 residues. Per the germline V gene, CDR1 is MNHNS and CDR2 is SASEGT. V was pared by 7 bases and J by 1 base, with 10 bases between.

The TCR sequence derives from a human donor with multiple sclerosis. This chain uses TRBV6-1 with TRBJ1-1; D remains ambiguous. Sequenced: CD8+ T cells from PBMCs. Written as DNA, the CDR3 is TGTGCCAGCATCCAGAAAGAGAACACTGAAGCTTTCTTT. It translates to CASIQKENTEAFF.